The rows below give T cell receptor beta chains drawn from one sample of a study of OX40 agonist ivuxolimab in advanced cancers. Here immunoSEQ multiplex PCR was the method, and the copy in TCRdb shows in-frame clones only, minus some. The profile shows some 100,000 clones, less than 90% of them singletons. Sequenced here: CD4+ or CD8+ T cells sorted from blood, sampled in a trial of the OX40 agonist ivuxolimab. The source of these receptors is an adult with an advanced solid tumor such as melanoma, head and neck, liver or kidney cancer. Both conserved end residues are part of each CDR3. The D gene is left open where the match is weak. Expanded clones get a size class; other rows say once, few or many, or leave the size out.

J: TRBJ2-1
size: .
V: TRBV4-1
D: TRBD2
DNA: TGCGCCAGCAGCCAGGGGACTAGCGGGAGGGTGGATTACAATGAGCAGTTCTTC
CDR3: CASSQGTSGRVDYNEQFF

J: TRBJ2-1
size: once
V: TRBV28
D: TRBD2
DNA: TGTGCCAGCAGTTTCGCGGTAGCGGGAGGGCCGGAGCAGTTCTTC
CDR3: CASSFAVAGGPEQFF

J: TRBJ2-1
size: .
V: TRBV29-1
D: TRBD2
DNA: TGCAGCGTTGTGCCTATTTTAGCGGGAGCCTACAATGAGCAGTTCTTC
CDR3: CSVVPILAGAYNEQFF

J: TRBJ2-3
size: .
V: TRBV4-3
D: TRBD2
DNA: TGCGCCAGCAGCCAAGCCGCGGGAGGTAAAGGCACAGATACGCAGTATTTT
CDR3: CASSQAAGGKGTDTQYF

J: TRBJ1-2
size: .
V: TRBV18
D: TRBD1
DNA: TGTGCCAGCTCACCACCCGGGACAGCCCTTAACTATGGCTACACCTTC
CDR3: CASSPPGTALNYGYTF

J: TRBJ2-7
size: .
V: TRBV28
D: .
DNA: TGTGCCAGCAGCCCTGACCCATCCTACGAGCAGTACTTC
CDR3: CASSPDPSYEQYF

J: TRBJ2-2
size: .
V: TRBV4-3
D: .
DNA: TGCGCCAGCAGCCCCAGACACACGAACACCGGGGAGCTGTTTTTT
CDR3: CASSPRHTNTGELFF

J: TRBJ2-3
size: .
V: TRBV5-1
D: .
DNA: TGCGCCAGCAGCTCGTCACTAGATACGCAGTATTTT
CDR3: CASSSSLDTQYF

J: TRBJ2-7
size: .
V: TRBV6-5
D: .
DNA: TGTGCCAGCAGTTACTCGATGAGCGTCCCGGGGTACTTC
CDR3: CASSYSMSVPGYF

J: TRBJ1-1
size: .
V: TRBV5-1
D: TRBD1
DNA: TGCGCCAGCAGCCGGGACAGCCTGAACACTGAAGCTTTCTTT
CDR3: CASSRDSLNTEAFF

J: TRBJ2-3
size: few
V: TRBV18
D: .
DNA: TGTGCCAGCTCACCTCGGCAGGCGGATACGCAGTATTTT
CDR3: CASSPRQADTQYF

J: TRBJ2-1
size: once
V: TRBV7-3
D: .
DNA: TGTGCCAGCAGCTCTTCTGGTACCGTTGGCAATGAGCAGTTCTTC
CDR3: CASSSSGTVGNEQFF

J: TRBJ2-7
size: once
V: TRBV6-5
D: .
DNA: TGTGCCAGCAGTGAACCCCAGGGGTTAAAAGTGCAGTACTTC
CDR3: CASSEPQGLKVQYF

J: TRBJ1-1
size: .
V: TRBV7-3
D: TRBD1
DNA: TGTGCCAGCAGTCAGGGACAGCACACTGAAGCTTTCTTT
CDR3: CASSQGQHTEAFF

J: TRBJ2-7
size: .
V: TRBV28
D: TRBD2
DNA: TGTGCCAGCAGACCTAGGGAGCGGGAGGTCCTCGAGCAGTACTTC
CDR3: CASRPREREVLEQYF

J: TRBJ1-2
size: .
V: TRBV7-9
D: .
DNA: TGTGCCAGCACCCCATTCAACAGCTATGGCTACACCTTC
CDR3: CASTPFNSYGYTF

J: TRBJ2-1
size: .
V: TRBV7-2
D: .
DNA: TGTGCCAGCAGCTCACGGACAAATGAGCAGTTCTTC
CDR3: CASSSRTNEQFF

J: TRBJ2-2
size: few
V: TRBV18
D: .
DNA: TGTGCCAGCTCACCGGGCAGCACCGGGGAGCTGTTTTTT
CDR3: CASSPGSTGELFF

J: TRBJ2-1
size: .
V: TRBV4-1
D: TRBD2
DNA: TGCGCCAGCAGCCAAGATACCCGGGGGCTAGCGGGCTACAATGAGCAGTTCTTC
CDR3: CASSQDTRGLAGYNEQFF

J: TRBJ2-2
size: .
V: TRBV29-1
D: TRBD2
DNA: TGCAGCGTTGTCCTTACGGGACTAGCGGGAGGATCGAACACCGGGGAGCTGTTTTTT
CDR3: CSVVLTGLAGGSNTGELFF